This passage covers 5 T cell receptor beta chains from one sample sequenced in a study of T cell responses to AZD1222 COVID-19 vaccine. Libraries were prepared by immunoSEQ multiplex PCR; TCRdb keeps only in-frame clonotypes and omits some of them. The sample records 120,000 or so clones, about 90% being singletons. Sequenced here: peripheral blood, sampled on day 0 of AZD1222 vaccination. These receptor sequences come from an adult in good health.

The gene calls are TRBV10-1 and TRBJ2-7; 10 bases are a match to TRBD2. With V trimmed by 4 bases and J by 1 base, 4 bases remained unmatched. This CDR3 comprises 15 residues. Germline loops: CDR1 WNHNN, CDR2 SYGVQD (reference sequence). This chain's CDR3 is CASSVQREGSYEQYF. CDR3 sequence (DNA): TGCGCCAGCAGTGTACAGCGGGAGGGTTCCTACGAGCAGTACTTC.

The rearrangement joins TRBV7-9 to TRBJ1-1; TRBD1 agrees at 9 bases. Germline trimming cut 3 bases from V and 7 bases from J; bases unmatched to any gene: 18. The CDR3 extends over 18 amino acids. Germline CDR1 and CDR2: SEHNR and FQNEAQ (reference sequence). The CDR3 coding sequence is TGTGCCAGCAGCTTCGCGGGGGGATCCTCGGGACAGGGCGTTGAAGCTTTCTTT. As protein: CASSFAGGSSGQGVEAFF.

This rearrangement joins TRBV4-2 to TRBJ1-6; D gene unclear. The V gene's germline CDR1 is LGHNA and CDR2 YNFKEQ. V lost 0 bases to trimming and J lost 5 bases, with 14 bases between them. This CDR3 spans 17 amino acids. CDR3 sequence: CASSQDRWGRDNSPLHF. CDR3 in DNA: TGTGCCAGCAGCCAAGATCGGTGGGGTCGGGATAATTCACCCCTCCACTTT.

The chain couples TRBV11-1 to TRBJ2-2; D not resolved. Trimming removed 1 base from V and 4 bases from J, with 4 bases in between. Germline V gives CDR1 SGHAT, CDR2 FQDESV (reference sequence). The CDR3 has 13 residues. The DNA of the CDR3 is TGTGCCAGCAGCTTAGGACCCACCGGGGAGCTGTTTTTT. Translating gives CASSLGPTGELFF. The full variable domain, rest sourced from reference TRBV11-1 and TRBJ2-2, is EAEVAQSPRYKITEKSQAVAFWCDPISGHATLYWYRQILGQGPELLVQFQDESVVDDSQLPKDRFSAERLKGVDSTLKIQPAELGDSAMYLCASSLGPTGELFFGEGSRLTVL.

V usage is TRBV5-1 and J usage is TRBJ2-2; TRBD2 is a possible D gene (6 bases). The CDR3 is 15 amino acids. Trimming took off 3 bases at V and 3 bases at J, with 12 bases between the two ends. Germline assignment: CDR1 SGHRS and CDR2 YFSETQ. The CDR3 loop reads CASSSGGGDTGELFF. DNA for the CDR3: TGCGCCAGCAGCTCAGGCGGAGGGGACACCGGGGAGCTGTTTTTT.